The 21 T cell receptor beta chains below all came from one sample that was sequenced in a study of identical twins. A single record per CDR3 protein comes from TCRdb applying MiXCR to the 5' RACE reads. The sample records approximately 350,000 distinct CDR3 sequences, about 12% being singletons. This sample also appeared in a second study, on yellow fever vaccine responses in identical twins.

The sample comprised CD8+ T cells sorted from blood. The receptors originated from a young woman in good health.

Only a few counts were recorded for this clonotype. Here the CDR3 DNA reads TGCAGTGCCCGAGGACAGGGGACTTACGAGCAGTACGTC. Its protein is CSARGQGTYEQYV. This sequence joins TRBV20-1 and TRBJ2-7, with 9 positions matching TRBD1. The CDR3 spans 13 residues. With 6 bases clipped from V and 4 bases from J, the junction kept 7 bases outside the gene matches. From germline, CDR1 is DFQATT and CDR2 SNEGSKA (reference sequence).

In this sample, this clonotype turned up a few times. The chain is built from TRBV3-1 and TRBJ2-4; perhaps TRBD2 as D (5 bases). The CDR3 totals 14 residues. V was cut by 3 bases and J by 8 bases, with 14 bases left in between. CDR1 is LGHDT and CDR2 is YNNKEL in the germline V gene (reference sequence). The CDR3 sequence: CASSHPGLEHIQYF. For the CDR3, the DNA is TGTGCCAGCAGCCACCCCGGACTGGAACACATTCAGTACTTC.

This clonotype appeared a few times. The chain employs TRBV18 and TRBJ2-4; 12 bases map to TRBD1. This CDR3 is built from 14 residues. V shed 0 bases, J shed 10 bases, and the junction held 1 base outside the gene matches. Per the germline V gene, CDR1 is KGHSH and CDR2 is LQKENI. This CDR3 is CASSPPGQGAIQYF. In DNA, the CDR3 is TGTGCCAGCTCACCACCGGGACAGGGGGCTATTCAGTACTTC.

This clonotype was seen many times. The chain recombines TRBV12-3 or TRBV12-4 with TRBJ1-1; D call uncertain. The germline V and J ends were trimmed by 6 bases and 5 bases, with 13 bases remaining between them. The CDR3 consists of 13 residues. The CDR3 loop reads CASRDGSVTEAFF. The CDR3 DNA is TGTGCCAGCAGAGACGGGTCCGTAACTGAAGCTTTCTTT.

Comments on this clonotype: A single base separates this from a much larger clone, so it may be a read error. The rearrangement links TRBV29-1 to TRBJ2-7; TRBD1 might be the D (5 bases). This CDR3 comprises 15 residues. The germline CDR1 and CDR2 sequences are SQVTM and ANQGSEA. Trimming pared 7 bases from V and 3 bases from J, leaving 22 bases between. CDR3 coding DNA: TGCAGCGCTTCAGGGTACACACGTACCAGCTACGAGCAGTACTTC. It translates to CSASGYTRTSYEQYF.

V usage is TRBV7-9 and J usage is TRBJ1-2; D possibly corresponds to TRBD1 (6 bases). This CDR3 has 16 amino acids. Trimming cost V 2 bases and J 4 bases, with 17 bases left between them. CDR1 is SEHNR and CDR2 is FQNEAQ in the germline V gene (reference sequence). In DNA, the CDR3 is TGTGCCAGCAGCTTAATCGAAAACAGGGCGACCTATGGCTACACCTTC. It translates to CASSLIENRATYGYTF.

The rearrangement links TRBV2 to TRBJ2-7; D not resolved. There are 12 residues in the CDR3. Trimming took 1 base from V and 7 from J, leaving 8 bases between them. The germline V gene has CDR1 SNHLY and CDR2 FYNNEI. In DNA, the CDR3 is TGTGCCAGCAGTGAAGGTTCACGAGAGCAGTACGTC. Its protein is CASSEGSREQYV.

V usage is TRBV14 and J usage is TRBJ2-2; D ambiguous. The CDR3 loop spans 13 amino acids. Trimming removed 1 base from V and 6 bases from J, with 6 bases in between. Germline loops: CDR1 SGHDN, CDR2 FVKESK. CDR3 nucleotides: TGTGCCAGCAGCCAAGTAGGAGCCGGGGAGCTGTTTTTT. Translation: CASSQVGAGELFF.

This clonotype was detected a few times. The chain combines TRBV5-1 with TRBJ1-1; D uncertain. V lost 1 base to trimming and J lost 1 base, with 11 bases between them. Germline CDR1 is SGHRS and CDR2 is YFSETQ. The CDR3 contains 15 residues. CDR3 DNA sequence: TGCGCCAGCAGCTTGAAGAGGATACCGAACACTGAAGCTTTCTTT. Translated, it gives CASSLKRIPNTEAFF.

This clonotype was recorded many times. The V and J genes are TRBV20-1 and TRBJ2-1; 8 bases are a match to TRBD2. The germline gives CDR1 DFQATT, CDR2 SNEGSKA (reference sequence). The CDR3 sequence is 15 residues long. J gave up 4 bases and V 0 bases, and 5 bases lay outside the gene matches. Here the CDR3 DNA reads TGCAGTGCTAGAGATCCGGGACTAGGATACAATGAGCAGTTCTTC. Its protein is CSARDPGLGYNEQFF.

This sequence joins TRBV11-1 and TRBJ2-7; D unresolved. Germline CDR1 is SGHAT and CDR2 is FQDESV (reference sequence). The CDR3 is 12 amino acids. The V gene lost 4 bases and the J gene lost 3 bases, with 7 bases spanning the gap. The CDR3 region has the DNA TGTGCCAGCAGCTCCACCCTCTACGAGCAGTACTTC. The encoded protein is CASSSTLYEQYF.

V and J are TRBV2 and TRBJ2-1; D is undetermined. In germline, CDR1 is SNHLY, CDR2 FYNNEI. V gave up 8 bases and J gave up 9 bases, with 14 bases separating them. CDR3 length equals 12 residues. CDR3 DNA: TGTGCCAGCCCGGGCCGTTTAGGTGAGCAGTTCTTC. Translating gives CASPGRLGEQFF. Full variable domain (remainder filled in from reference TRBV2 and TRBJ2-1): EPEVTQTPSHQVTQMGQEVILRCVPISNHLYFYWYRQILGQKVEFLVSFYNNEISEKSEIFDDQFSVERPDGSNFTLKIRSTKLEDSAMYFCASPGRLGEQFFGPGTRLTVL.

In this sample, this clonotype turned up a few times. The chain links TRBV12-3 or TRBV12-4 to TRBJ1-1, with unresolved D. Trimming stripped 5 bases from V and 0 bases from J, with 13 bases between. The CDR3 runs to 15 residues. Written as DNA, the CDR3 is TGTGCCAGCAGTCACCGGGGTGACATGAACACTGAAGCTTTCTTT. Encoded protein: CASSHRGDMNTEAFF.

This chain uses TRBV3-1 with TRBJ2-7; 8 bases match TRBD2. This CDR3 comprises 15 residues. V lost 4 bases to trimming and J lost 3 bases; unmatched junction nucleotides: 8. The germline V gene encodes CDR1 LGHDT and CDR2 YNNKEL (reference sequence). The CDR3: CASSPGGTNHYEQYF. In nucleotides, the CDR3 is TGTGCCAGCAGCCCGGGGGGGACTAACCACTACGAGCAGTACTTC.

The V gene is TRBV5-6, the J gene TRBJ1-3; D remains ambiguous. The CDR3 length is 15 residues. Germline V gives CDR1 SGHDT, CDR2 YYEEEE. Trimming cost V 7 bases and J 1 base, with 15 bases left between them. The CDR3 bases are TGTGCCAGCGCCCCATCGCAGGAATCTGGAAACACCATATATTTT. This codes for CASAPSQESGNTIYF.

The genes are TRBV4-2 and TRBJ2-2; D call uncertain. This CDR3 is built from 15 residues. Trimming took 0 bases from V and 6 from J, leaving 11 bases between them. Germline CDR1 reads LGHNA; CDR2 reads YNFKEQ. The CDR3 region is CASSQDLLVPGELFF. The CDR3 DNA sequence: TGTGCCAGCAGCCAAGATTTGTTAGTTCCCGGGGAGCTGTTTTTT.

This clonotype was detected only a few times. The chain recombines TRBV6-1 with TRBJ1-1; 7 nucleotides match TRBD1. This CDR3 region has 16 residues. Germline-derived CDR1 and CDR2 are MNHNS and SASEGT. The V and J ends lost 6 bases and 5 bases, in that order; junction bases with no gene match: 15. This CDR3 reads CASSKGGAGWKTEAFF. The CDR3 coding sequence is TGTGCCAGCAGCAAAGGGGGCGCCGGATGGAAAACTGAAGCTTTCTTT.

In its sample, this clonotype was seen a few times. The CDR3 spells CASKPAGVIYEQYF. The CDR3 coding sequence is TGTGCCAGCAAACCAGCGGGAGTTATCTACGAGCAGTACTTC. V and J are TRBV27 and TRBJ2-7; TRBD2 aligns across 8 bases. CDR1 is MNHEY and CDR2 is SMNVEV in the germline V gene (reference sequence). J was trimmed by 3 bases and V by 7 bases; bases with no gene match: 8. CDR3 length: 14 amino acids.

In DNA form, the CDR3 reads TGCAGCGTTGTGTCAGGGGGCACTTTGAACACTGAAGCTTTCTTT. It translates to CSVVSGGTLNTEAFF. This chain connects TRBV29-1 to TRBJ1-1; TRBD1 aligns across 8 bases. This CDR3 comprises 15 residues. Germline V gene data show CDR1 as SQVTM and CDR2 as ANQGSEA. V gave up 4 bases and J gave up 0 bases; unmatched junction bases: 7.

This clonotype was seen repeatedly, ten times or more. CDR3 sequence reads: CASSVGDFYEQYF. The CDR3 DNA reads TGTGCCAGCAGCGTAGGGGACTTCTACGAGCAGTACTTC. The chain joins TRBV9 to TRBJ2-7; tentative D call: TRBD2 (6 bases). V was pared by 0 bases and J by 3 bases, with 7 bases between. From germline, CDR1 is SGDLS and CDR2 YYNGEE. The CDR3 spans 13 residues.

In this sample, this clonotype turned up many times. The CDR3 spells CASSSESWSNYEQFF. The CDR3, as DNA: TGCGCCAGCAGTTCGGAGTCGTGGAGTAACTATGAGCAGTTCTTC. The V call is TRBV10-2, the J call TRBJ2-1, with no clear D. The CDR3 is 15 residues long. Trimming left V 5 bases short and J 8 bases short, with 19 bases between. Germline values: CDR1 WSHSY, CDR2 SAAADI.